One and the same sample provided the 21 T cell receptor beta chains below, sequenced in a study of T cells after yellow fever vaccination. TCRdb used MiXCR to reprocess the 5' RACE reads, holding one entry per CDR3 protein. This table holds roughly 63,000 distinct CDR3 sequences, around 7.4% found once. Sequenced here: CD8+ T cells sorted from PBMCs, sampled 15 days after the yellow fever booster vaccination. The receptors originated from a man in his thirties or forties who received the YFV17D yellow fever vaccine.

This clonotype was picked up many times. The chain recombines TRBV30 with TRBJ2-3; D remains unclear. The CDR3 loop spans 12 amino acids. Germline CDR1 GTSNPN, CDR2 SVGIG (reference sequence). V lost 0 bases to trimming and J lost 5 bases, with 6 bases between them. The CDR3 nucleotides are TGTGCCTGGAGTGTAGCTGGAGATACGCAGTATTTT. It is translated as CAWSVAGDTQYF.

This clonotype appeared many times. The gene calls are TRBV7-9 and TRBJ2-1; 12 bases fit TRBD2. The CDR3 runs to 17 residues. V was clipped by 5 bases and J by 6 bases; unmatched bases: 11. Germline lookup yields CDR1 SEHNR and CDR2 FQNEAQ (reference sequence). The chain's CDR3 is CASSPRLAGAPFNEQFF. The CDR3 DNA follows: TGTGCCAGCAGCCCGAGACTAGCGGGGGCTCCGTTCAATGAGCAGTTCTTC.

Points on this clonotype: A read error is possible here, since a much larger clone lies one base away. The chain's CDR3 is CASSRCGSSADTQYF. In DNA form, the CDR3 reads TGTGCCAGCAGCCGATGCGGGAGTAGTGCAGATACGCAGTATTTT. V gene TRBV7-9 combines with J gene TRBJ2-3; TRBD2 matches 7 bases. This CDR3 has 15 amino acids. Unmatched junction bases numbered 9, after V lost 5 bases and J lost 4 bases. Germline V gene data show CDR1 as SEHNR and CDR2 as FQNEAQ (reference sequence). Looking up the rest from reference TRBV7-9 and TRBJ2-3 gives the full variable domain: DTGVSQNPRHKITKRGQNVTFRCDPISEHNRLYWYRQTLGQGPEFLTYFQNEAQLEKSRLLSDRFSAERPKGSFSTLEIQRTEQGDSAMYLCASSRCGSSADTQYFGPGTRLTVL.

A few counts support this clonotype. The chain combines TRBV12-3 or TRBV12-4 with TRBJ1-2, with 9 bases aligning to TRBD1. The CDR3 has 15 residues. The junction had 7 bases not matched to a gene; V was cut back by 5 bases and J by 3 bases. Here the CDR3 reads CASSPGQGTYYGYTF. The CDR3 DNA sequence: TGTGCCAGCAGTCCGGGACAGGGAACATACTATGGCTACACCTTC.

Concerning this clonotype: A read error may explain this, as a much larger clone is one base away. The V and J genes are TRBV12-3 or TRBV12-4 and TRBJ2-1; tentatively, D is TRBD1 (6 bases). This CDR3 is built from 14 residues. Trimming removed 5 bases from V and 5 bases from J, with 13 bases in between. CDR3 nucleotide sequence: TGTGCCAGCAGTCACGGACAGAACAACAATGAGCAGTTCTTC. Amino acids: CASSHGQNNNEQFF.

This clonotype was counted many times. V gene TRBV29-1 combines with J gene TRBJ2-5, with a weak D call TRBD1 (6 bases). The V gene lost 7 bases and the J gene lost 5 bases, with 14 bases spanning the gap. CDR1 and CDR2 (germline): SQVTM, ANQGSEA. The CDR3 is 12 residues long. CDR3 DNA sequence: TGCAGCGCCTCCGGCAGGGGTGAGACCCAGTACTTC. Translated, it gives CSASGRGETQYF.

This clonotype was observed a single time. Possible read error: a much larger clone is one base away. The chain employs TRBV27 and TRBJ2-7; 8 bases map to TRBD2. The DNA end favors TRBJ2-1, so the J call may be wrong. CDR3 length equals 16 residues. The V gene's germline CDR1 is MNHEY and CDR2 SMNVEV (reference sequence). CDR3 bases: TGTGCCAGCAGTCCAAGTTTGCTAGCGGGTGACTACGAGCAGTTCTTC. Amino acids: CASSPSLLAGDYEQFF.

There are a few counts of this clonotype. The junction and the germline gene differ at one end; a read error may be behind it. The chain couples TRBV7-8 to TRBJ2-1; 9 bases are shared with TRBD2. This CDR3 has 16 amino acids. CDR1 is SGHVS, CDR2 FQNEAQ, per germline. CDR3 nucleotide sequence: TGTGCCAGAAGCTTAGCGGCGGCGGGAGGGCCCGTTGAGCAGTTCTTC. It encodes CARSLAAAGGPVEQFF.

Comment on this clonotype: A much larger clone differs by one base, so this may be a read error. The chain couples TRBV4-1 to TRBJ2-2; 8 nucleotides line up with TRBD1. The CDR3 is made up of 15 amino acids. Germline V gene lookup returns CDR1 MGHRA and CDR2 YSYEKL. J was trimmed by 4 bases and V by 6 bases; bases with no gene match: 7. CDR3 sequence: CASSPGQGSTGELFF. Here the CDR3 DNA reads TGCGCCAGCAGTCCTGGACAGGGAAGCACCGGGGAGCTGTTTTTT.

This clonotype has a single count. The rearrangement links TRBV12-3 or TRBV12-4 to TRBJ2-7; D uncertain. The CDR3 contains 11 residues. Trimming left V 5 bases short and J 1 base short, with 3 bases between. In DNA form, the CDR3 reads TGTGCCAGCAGTAAATCCTACGAGCAGTACTTC. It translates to CASSKSYEQYF.

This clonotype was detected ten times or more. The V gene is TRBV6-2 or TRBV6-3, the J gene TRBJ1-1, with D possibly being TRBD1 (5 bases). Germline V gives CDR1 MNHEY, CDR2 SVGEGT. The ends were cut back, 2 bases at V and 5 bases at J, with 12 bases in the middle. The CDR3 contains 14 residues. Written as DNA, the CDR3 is TGTGCCAGCAGTTACCTAGGGGCGGGGACTGAAGCTTTCTTT. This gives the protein CASSYLGAGTEAFF.

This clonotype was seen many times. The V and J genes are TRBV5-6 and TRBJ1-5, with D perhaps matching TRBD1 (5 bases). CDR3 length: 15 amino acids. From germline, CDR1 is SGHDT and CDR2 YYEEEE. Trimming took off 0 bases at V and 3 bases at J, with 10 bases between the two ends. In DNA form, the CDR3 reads TGTGCCAGCAGCTTGGCCGGGGGTTTCAATCAGCCCCAGCATTTT. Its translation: CASSLAGGFNQPQHF.

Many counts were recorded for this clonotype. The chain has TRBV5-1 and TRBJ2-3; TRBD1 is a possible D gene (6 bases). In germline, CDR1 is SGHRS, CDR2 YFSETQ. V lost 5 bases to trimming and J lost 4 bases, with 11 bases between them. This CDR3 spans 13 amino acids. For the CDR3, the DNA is TGCGCCAGCAGACCGGGACAAGCAGATACGCAGTATTTT. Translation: CASRPGQADTQYF.

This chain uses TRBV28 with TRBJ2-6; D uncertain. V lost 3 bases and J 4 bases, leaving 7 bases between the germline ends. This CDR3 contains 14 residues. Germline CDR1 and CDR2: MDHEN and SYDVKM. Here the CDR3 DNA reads TGTGCCAGCAGTTTTCCGGCGGGGGCCAACGTCCTGACTTTC. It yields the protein CASSFPAGANVLTF.

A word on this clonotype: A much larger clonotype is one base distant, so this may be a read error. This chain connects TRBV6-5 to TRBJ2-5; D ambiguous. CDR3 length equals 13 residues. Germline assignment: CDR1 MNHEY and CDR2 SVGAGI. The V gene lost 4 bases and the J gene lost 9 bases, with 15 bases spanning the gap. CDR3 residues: CASSSGPQWAQYF. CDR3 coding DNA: TGTGCCAGCAGTTCAGGACCGCAATGGGCCCAGTACTTC.

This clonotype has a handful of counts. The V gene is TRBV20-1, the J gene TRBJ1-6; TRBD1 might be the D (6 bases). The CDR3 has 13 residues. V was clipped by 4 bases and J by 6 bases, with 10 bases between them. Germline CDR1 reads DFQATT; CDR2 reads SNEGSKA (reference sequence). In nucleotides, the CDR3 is TGCAGTGCTAAACAGGGACCTAATTCACCCCTCCACTTT. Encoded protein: CSAKQGPNSPLHF.

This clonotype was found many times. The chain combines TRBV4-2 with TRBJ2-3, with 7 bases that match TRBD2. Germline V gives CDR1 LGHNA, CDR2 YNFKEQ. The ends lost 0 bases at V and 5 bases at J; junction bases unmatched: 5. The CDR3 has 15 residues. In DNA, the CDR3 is TGTGCCAGCAGCCAAGATACCGGGGGGTTAGATACGCAGTATTTT. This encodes CASSQDTGGLDTQYF.

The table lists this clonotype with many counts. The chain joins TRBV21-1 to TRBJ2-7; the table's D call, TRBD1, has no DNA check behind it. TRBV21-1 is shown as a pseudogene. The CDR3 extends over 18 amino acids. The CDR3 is CASSPGSGQGLLFYEQYF. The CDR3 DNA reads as TGTGCCAGCAGCCCAGGGAGCGGACAGGGGCTCCTCTTTTACGAGCAGTACTTC.

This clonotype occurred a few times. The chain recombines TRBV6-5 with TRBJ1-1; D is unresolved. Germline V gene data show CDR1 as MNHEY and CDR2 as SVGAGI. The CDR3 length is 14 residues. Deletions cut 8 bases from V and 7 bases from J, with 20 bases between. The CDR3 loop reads CASALGRRADEAFF. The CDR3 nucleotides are TGTGCCAGCGCCCTGGGGAGGAGGGCGGATGAAGCTTTCTTT.

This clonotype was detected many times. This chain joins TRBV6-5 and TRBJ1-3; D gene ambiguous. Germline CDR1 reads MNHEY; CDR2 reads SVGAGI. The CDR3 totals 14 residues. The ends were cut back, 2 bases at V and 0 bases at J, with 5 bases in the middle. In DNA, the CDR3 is TGTGCCAGCAGTTACACATCCTCTGGAAACACCATATATTTT. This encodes CASSYTSSGNTIYF.

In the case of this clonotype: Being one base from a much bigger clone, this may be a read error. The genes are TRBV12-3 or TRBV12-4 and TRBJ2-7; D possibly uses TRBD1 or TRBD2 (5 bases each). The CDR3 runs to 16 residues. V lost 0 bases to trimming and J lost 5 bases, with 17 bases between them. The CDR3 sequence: CASSLAGARVRNEQYF. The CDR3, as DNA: TGTGCCAGCAGTTTAGCCGGGGCCAGGGTTAGGAACGAGCAGTACTTC.